This T cell receptor (beta chain) derives from a study of T cells after yellow fever vaccination. The CDR3 is 15 residues long. With V trimmed by 6 bases and J by 7 bases, 9 bases remained unmatched. TCRdb analysed the 5' RACE reads with MiXCR anew, one entry per CDR3 protein. The sample yields just over 250,000 distinct CDR3 sequences, around 5.3% seen once. This sequence originates from a man younger than 30 who received the YFV17D yellow fever vaccine. This rearrangement joins TRBV12-3 or TRBV12-4 to TRBJ2-3, with TRBD2 matching 11 bases. Sequences were derived from CD4+ T cells sorted from PBMCs, sampled on the day of the yellow fever booster vaccination. The CDR3 is CASRPTSGGLNTQYF. CDR3 DNA: TGTGCCAGCAGGCCTACTAGCGGGGGTCTGAATACGCAGTATTTT.